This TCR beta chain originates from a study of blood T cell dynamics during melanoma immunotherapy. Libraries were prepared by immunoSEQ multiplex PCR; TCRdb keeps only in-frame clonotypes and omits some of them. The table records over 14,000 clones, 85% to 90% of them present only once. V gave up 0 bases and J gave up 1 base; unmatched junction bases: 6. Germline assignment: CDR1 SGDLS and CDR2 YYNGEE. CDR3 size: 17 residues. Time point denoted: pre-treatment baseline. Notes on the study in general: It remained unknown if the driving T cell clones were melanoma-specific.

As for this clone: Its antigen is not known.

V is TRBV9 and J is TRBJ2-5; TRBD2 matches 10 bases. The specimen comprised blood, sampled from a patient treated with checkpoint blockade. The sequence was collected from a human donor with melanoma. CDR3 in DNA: TGTGCCAGCAGCGTAGGCCCCAGCGGGGGGGGCCAAGAGACCCAGTACTTC. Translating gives CASSVGPSGGGQETQYF.